This TCR beta chain was identified in a study of vaccination effects on CD4 cells after COVID-19. Before sequencing took place, the ViraFEST assay used viral peptide pools to expand antigen-specific CD4+ T cells. Following an approximately 11-day culture, CD4+ T cells were purified. No vaccinee had earlier SARS-CoV-2 infection, and nucleocapsid antibodies were negative. Wells each received two million PBMC, cultured with about 10 IU/ml IL-2 and roughly 9.3 ug/ml peptides. Cultures got half-medium changes with IL-2 on days 3 and 7. This CDR3 contains 14 residues. Germline CDR1 reads MDHEN; CDR2 reads SYDVKM. V was clipped by 6 bases and J by 4 bases; unmatched bases: 8. Measured with immunoSEQ multiplex PCR; TCRdb has only the in-frame clones, and not every one. This sample carries more than 40,000 clones, approximately 70% of them seen once, and the ten largest clones take approximately 24%. Points on this clone: The antigen is unknown.

Whole-study findings and limits: Within healthy vaccinees, only 1 of 255 vaccine-induced clones displayed cross-reactivity with common cold coronaviruses. Researchers reported few convalescent patients and no early post-infection timepoints in the study.

The receptor's source is a human donor who received a COVID-19 vaccine. Here the sequenced sample was CD4+ T cells from PBMCs cultured with HCoV-OC43 spike peptides, taken before COVID-19 vaccination. Specified subset: HCoV-OC43 spike overlapping peptide pool stimulation. V is TRBV28 and J is TRBJ2-7; 8 bases line up with TRBD1. CDR3 sequence (DNA): TGTGCCAGCAGCCGCCCCAGGGGGCGTTACGAGCAGTACTTC. Protein sequence: CASSRPRGRYEQYF.